The 16 T cell receptor beta chains below were found in one sample sequenced in a study of cytomegalovirus exposure and HLA in healthy donors. The study ran its PCR with 60 Vbeta and 13 Jbeta primers. Only in-frame clones appear in the TCRdb table, and some are missing; sequencing was by immunoSEQ multiplex PCR. The sample has 120,000 or so clones; roughly two thirds are singletons. The sequenced sample was PBMCs. The receptors here all came from a man younger than 40 in good health and CMV-seropositive.

The chain uses TRBV5-1 and TRBJ1-2, with a possible D match to TRBD1 (6 bases). V dropped 2 bases and J dropped 3 bases, with 11 bases sitting between them. CDR1 and CDR2 from the germline V gene are SGHRS and YFSETQ. CDR3 length: 14 amino acids. DNA for the CDR3: TGCGCCAGCAGCTTCCGGGGGGCTGACTATGGCTACACCTTC. Amino acids: CASSFRGADYGYTF.

The chain links TRBV13 to TRBJ2-7; TRBD2 matches at 8 bases. Germline assignment: CDR1 PRHDT and CDR2 FYEKMQ (reference sequence). This CDR3 has 14 amino acids. The V gene end was trimmed by 5 bases and the J gene end by 1 base; junction bases not matched to a gene: 4. DNA for the CDR3: TGTGCCAGCAGCACCAGCGGGGGATCCTACGAGCAGTACTTC. Protein product: CASSTSGGSYEQYF.

J is TRBJ2-1 and V is TRBV11-1; no definite D call. CDR1 and CDR2 (germline): SGHAT, FQDESV (reference sequence). This CDR3 has 12 residues. V shed 5 bases and J shed 2 bases, with 4 bases lying between them. The CDR3 DNA sequence: TGTGCCAGCAGCACAGCCTACAATGAGCAGTTCTTC. Its protein product is CASSTAYNEQFF.

V and J are TRBV25-1 and TRBJ1-1; D is possibly TRBD1 (5 bases). V shed 7 bases and J shed 4 bases, with 13 bases lying between them. This CDR3 spans 13 amino acids. In germline, CDR1 is MGHDK, CDR2 SYGVNS. CDR3 in amino acids: CASTRRGTTEAFF. CDR3 nucleotides: TGTGCCAGCACACGACGGGGGACCACTGAAGCTTTCTTT.

This rearrangement joins TRBV5-1 to TRBJ2-1; TRBD2 is a possible D gene (5 bases). The germline V and J ends were trimmed by 0 bases and 0 bases, with 7 bases remaining between them. Germline loops: CDR1 SGHRS, CDR2 YFSETQ. The CDR3 has 15 amino acids. The CDR3 nucleotides read TGCGCCAGCAGCTTGGCGGGAAGCTCCTACAATGAGCAGTTCTTC. It specifies CASSLAGSSYNEQFF.

The chain carries TRBV10-1 and TRBJ2-5; TRBD1 aligns across 10 bases. CDR3 size: 16 residues. Germline V lookup: CDR1 WNHNN, CDR2 SYGVQD (reference sequence). V gave up 5 bases and J gave up 4 bases; unmatched junction bases: 10. This CDR3 is CASSRDRGKWGETQYF. The CDR3 nucleotides are TGCGCCAGCAGTCGGGACAGGGGTAAATGGGGAGAGACCCAGTACTTC.

This sequence joins TRBV27 and TRBJ2-7; TRBD2 agrees at 9 bases. J lost 7 bases, V lost 4 bases, and 8 bases had no gene match. This CDR3 spans 14 amino acids. Germline V CDR1 and CDR2: MNHEY, SMNVEV (reference sequence). CDR3 coding DNA: TGTGCCAGCAGTTGGCGGGAGGGCCGCGAGGAGCAGTACTTC. It yields the protein CASSWREGREEQYF.

This clone occurred a few times. This rearrangement joins TRBV2 to TRBJ2-1, with D perhaps TRBD2 (6 bases). The V end was cut by 4 bases, the J end by 0 bases, with 25 bases between. This CDR3 has 20 residues. Germline-derived CDR1 and CDR2 are SNHLY and FYNNEI. The CDR3 region is CASSVRPKGTSRSSYNEQFF. DNA of the CDR3: TGTGCCAGCAGTGTCAGGCCAAAAGGGACTTCCCGAAGCTCCTACAATGAGCAGTTCTTC. Combining the CDR3 with reference TRBV2 and TRBJ2-1 gives the whole variable domain EPEVTQTPSHQVTQMGQEVILRCVPISNHLYFYWYRQILGQKVEFLVSFYNNEISEKSEIFDDQFSVERPDGSNFTLKIRSTKLEDSAMYFCASSVRPKGTSRSSYNEQFFGPGTRLTVL.

V is TRBV7-6 and J is TRBJ1-2; 8 positions match TRBD1. Germline V CDR1 and CDR2: SGHVS, FNYEAQ. V dropped 3 bases and J dropped 6; count of bases not matched to a gene: 3. The CDR3 has 13 residues. CDR3 DNA sequence: TGTGCCAGCAGCTTTCGACAGGGGAATGGCTACACCTTC. Protein: CASSFRQGNGYTF.

The chain carries TRBV9 and TRBJ2-7; 8 bases fit TRBD2. V was pared by 4 bases and J by 7 bases, with 10 bases of the junction left unmatched. Per the germline V gene, CDR1 is SGDLS and CDR2 is YYNGEE. The CDR3 runs 14 residues. CDR3 coding DNA: TGTGCCAGCAGCTTCCTAGCGGGTTCCACTGAGCAGTACTTC. Translated, it gives CASSFLAGSTEQYF.

This clone was counted only a few times. This chain joins TRBV5-1 and TRBJ2-1; TRBD1 might be the D (6 bases). The V gene lost 0 bases and the J gene lost 4 bases, with 14 bases spanning the gap. This CDR3 spans 16 amino acids. Germline values: CDR1 SGHRS, CDR2 YFSETQ. Here the CDR3 reads CASSLGSDRRYNEQFF. The CDR3 DNA is TGCGCCAGCAGCTTGGGGTCGGACAGAAGATACAATGAGCAGTTCTTC. The full variable domain, with the rest looked up from reference TRBV5-1 and TRBJ2-1, is KAGVTQTPRYLIKTRGQQVTLSCSPISGHRSVSWYQQTPGQGLQFLFEYFSETQRNKGNFPGRFSGRQFSNSRSEMNVSTLELGDSALYLCASSLGSDRRYNEQFFGPGTRLTVL.

On this clone itself: This same CDR3 is encoded by further DNA sequences in the sample. This chain connects TRBV7-3 to TRBJ1-2, with 10 bases lining up with TRBD1. The CDR3 runs 16 residues. CDR1 SGHTA and CDR2 FQGTGA come from the germline V gene. Trimming took 3 bases from V and 5 from J; bases not matched to a gene: 9. The CDR3 coding sequence is TGTGCCAGCAGCTTGGCGACAGGGGGCGACCCATATGGCTACACCTTC. Amino acid sequence: CASSLATGGDPYGYTF.

This chain uses TRBV28 with TRBJ1-3; no clear D. The CDR3 sequence is 14 residues long. CDR1 MDHEN and CDR2 SYDVKM come from the germline V gene. Trimming took off 2 bases at V and 4 bases at J, with 9 bases between the two ends. The CDR3 is CASSLGVEGNTIYF. For the CDR3, the DNA is TGTGCCAGCAGTTTAGGAGTGGAGGGAAACACCATATATTTT. The full variable domain, its missing parts supplied by reference TRBV28 and TRBJ1-3, is DVKVTQSSRYLVKRTGEKVFLECVQDMDHENMFWYRQDPGLGLRLIYFSYDVKMKEKGDIPEGYSVSREKKERFSLILESASTNQTSMYLCASSLGVEGNTIYFGEGSWLTVV.

The rearrangement joins TRBV27 to TRBJ1-2; 10 bases align to TRBD1. The germline CDR1 and CDR2 sequences are MNHEY and SMNVEV (reference sequence). CDR3 length equals 14 residues. V was clipped by 5 bases and J by 8 bases; unmatched bases: 8. The CDR3 DNA sequence: TGTGCCAGCAGTGCCGGACAGGGGGTAGGCGGCTACACCTTC. This encodes CASSAGQGVGGYTF.

The chain employs TRBV5-1 and TRBJ2-3; D gene ambiguous. From germline, CDR1 is SGHRS and CDR2 YFSETQ. Trimming removed 6 bases from V and 3 bases from J, with 8 bases in between. The CDR3 is made up of 12 amino acids. The CDR3 region is CASNSLTDTQYF. DNA of the CDR3: TGCGCCAGCAACTCGTTGACAGATACGCAGTATTTT.

Worth noting for this clone: Relative to the germline gene, one junction end is altered; a read error may explain this. This chain uses TRBV7-7 with TRBJ2-1, with D possibly TRBD2 on 5 matching bases. CDR1 is SSHAT and CDR2 is FNYEAQ in the germline V gene (reference sequence). The CDR3 contains 13 residues. The CDR3 coding sequence is TGTGCTAGCAGCTTAGGGAGTTTTGCTGAGCAGTTCTTC. Encoded protein: CASSLGSFAEQFF.